This T cell receptor beta chain was recorded in a study of blood T cell repertoires in COVID-19. As for the study in general: Acute-phase and convalescent COVID-19 samples originated in the United States, Italy and Spain. T cells, B-cell-depleted T cells, or PBMCs provided the cDNA or gDNA that served as material.

Germline assignment: CDR1 MNHEY and CDR2 SVGAGI. The CDR3 spans 13 residues. Trimming shortened V by 8 bases and J by 3 bases, and 14 bases separated the two germline ends. In the source study's methods: Estimated nucleated cell counts came from reference gene primer amplification. Profiling relied on immunoSEQ multiplex PCR, and the TCRdb table lists in-frame clones only, not all of them. V, J and clone size derive from that table, while D and trimming were established from the DNA sequence. This sample has tens of thousands of clones, with more than 70% found just once. The specimen was peripheral blood. This chain links TRBV6-5 with TRBJ2-7, with a weak D call TRBD2 (6 bases). This receptor was taken from a man over 45 with active COVID-19. CDR3 nucleotide sequence: TGTGCCAGCGTTCGACCGGGGGTCTACGAGCAGTACTTC. Translation: CASVRPGVYEQYF.